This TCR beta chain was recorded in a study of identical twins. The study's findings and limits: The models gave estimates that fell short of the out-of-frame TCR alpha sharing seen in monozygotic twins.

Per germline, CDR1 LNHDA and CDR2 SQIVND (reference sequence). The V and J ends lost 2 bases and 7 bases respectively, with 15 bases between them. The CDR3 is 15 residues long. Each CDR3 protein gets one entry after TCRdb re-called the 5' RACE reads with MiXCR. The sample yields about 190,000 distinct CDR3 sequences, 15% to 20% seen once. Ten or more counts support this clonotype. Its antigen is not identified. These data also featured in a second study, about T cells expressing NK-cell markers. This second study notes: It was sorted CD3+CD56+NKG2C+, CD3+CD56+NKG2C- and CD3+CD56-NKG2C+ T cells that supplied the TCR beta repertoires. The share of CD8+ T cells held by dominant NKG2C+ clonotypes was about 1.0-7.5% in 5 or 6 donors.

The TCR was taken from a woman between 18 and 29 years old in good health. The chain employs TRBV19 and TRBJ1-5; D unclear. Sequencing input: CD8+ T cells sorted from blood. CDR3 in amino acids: CASSISGLGGQPQHF. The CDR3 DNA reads TGTGCCAGTAGTATAAGTGGGCTTGGAGGGCAGCCCCAGCATTTT.